The 2 T cell receptor beta chains given below trace back to one sample, sequenced in a study of blood T cell repertoires in COVID-19. TCRdb keeps only in-frame clones here, not all; method: immunoSEQ multiplex PCR. In the table there are approximately 110,000 clones, about four fifths of which are singletons. Sequenced material: peripheral blood. These receptors were obtained from a woman at least 80 years old with acute or convalescent COVID-19.

The chain has TRBV7-9 and TRBJ1-4, with D uncertain. Trimming left V 1 base short and J 7 bases short, with 7 bases between. CDR3 length: 13 amino acids. Per the germline V gene, CDR1 is SEHNR and CDR2 is FQNEAQ (reference sequence). This chain's CDR3 is CASSLELVEKLFF. Here the CDR3 DNA reads TGTGCCAGCAGCTTAGAGCTGGTTGAAAAACTGTTTTTT.

The chain carries TRBV7-8 and TRBJ1-5; TRBD1 might be the D (6 bases). From germline, CDR1 is SGHVS and CDR2 FQNEAQ. Deletions cut 5 bases from V and 0 bases from J, with 14 bases between. The CDR3 has 16 residues. CDR3 in DNA: TGTGCCAGCAGCCCCAGGACAGACTATAGCAATCAGCCCCAGCATTTT. It specifies CASSPRTDYSNQPQHF.